This is a list of T cell receptor beta chains from one sample in a study of T cell repertoires and leukemia-associated antigens. From the 5' RACE reads, TCRdb called clonotypes with MiXCR, one entry per CDR3 protein. The sample consists of 7,500 to 10,000 distinct CDR3 sequences, approximately 40% of them appearing once. These receptors are not linked to any known antigen. Source material: CD3+ T cells sorted from blood and cultured. The receptors derive from a female donor in good health. Both conserved end residues are part of each CDR3. The order of the fields is V gene, CDR3 protein.

V: TRBV7-2; CDR3: CASSLIPSGRFDEQFF
V: TRBV29-1; CDR3: CSTTGKGYGETQYF
V: TRBV4-2; CDR3: CASSQDGVSSYEQYF
V: TRBV20-1; CDR3: CSANRAHEQCF
V: TRBV19; CDR3: CASSRAGENTEAFF
V: TRBV5-1; CDR3: CASRGLAGPLDTQYF
V: TRBV20-1; CDR3: CSARGTSSVYEQYF
V: TRBV6-1; CDR3: CASTLGVAGGEQYF
V: TRBV7-9; CDR3: CASSSSAPEAFF
V: TRBV5-1; CDR3: CASGFQGSTEAFF
V: TRBV28; CDR3: CASSLSGSTDTQYF
V: TRBV7-8; CDR3: CASSLVRTSGRLNTGELFF
V: TRBV27; CDR3: CASSQCTSGSGNEQFF
V: TRBV3-1; CDR3: CASSQVPAGGFEQYF
V: TRBV12-3/TRBV12-4; CDR3: CASSPRAGAGANVLTF
V: TRBV11-3; CDR3: CASSLVLAAVAKNIQYF
V: TRBV20-1; CDR3: CSALQGSYEQYF
V: TRBV5-1; CDR3: CASSLEAPGAYEQYF